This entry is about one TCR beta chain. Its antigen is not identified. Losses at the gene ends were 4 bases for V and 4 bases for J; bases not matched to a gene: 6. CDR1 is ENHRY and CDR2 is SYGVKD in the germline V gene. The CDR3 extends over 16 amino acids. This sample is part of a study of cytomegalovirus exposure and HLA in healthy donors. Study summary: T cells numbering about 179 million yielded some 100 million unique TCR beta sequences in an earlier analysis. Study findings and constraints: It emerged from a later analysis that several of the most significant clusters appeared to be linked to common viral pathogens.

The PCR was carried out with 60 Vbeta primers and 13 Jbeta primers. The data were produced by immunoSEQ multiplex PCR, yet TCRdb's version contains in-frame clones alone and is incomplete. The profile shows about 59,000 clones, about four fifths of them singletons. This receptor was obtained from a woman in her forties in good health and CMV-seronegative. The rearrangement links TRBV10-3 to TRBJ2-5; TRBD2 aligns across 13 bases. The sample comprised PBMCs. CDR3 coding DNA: TGTGCCATCAGTGGAACTAGCGGGAGGGACGCAGAGACCCAGTACTTC. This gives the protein CAISGTSGRDAETQYF.